Listed below are T cell receptor beta chains from one sample, sequenced in a study of shared clonotypes between healthy human individuals. Assay: immunoSEQ multiplex PCR; the TCRdb copy retains only in-frame clones and omits some. The profile shows around 450,000 clones, roughly three quarters of them singletons. The sequenced sample consisted of PBMCs. These TCRs come from a woman between 40 and 55 years old in good health. Some clones in this sample may be carry-over from other donors' samples. CDR3s include the opening cysteine and the closing phenylalanine or tryptophan. The order of the fields is J gene, clone size, V gene, D gene, CDR3 DNA, CDR3 protein. A D gene is named only where the DNA matches it firmly. Only part of the rows carry a size: once, few, many, or a class if the clone is expanded.

J gene: TRBJ2-2
clone size: few
V gene: TRBV6-1
D gene: -
CDR3 DNA: TGTGCCAGCAGTGAAGGTTGGGACACCGGGGAGCTGTTTTTT
CDR3 protein: CASSEGWDTGELFF

J gene: TRBJ1-2
clone size: -
V gene: TRBV21-1
D gene: -
CDR3 DNA: TGTGCCAGCAGCAAAGTTCGGCCAGGGGGCAACTATGGCTACACCTTC
CDR3 protein: CASSKVRPGGNYGYTF

J gene: TRBJ2-2
clone size: -
V gene: TRBV19
D gene: -
CDR3 DNA: TGTGCCAGTAGTATACAGCCGAACACCGGGGAGCTGTTTTTT
CDR3 protein: CASSIQPNTGELFF

J gene: TRBJ1-5
clone size: -
V gene: TRBV6-1
D gene: -
CDR3 DNA: TGTGCCAGCAGCTGGGGGGGACCCAATCAGCCCCAGCATTTT
CDR3 protein: CASSWGGPNQPQHF

J gene: TRBJ2-7
clone size: -
V gene: TRBV28
D gene: TRBD2
CDR3 DNA: TGTGCCAGCAGCCGACTAGCGGGGCCCTACGAGCAGTACTTC
CDR3 protein: CASSRLAGPYEQYF

J gene: TRBJ1-1
clone size: -
V gene: TRBV29-1
D gene: -
CDR3 DNA: TGCAGCGGGAGGGCGGACCCTAACACTGAAGCTTTCTTT
CDR3 protein: CSGRADPNTEAFF

J gene: TRBJ2-2
clone size: -
V gene: TRBV11-2
D gene: TRBD2
CDR3 DNA: TGTGCCAGCAGCCCGGGAGGGGGCACCGGGGAGCTGTTTTTT
CDR3 protein: CASSPGGGTGELFF

J gene: TRBJ1-5
clone size: -
V gene: TRBV15
D gene: -
CDR3 DNA: TGTGCCACCAGCAGGGGCCCCACAGGGAACAATCAGCCCCAGCATTTT
CDR3 protein: CATSRGPTGNNQPQHF

J gene: TRBJ2-1
clone size: -
V gene: TRBV7-4
D gene: TRBD2
CDR3 DNA: TGTGCCAGCAGCCCCCGTGTTCTAGCGGGAGGGCGTCAAAATAATGAGCAGTTCTTC
CDR3 protein: CASSPRVLAGGRQNNEQFF

J gene: TRBJ2-7
clone size: -
V gene: TRBV7-2
D gene: -
CDR3 DNA: TGTGCCAGCAGCTTAACGGCTAGTCAACCCGAGCAGTACTTC
CDR3 protein: CASSLTASQPEQYF

J gene: TRBJ2-1
clone size: -
V gene: TRBV12-5
D gene: -
CDR3 DNA: TGTGCTAGTGGTTTTGGGGGGTTCACCTACAATGAGCAGTTCTTC
CDR3 protein: CASGFGGFTYNEQFF

J gene: TRBJ2-1
clone size: once
V gene: TRBV9
D gene: TRBD2
CDR3 DNA: TGTGCCAGCAGCCCCCGAAGCGGGGCCTACAATGAGCAGTTCTTC
CDR3 protein: CASSPRSGAYNEQFF

J gene: TRBJ2-7
clone size: -
V gene: TRBV4-2
D gene: TRBD2
CDR3 DNA: TGTGCCAGCAGCCAACAAGCGGGAGGGCCGAACGAGCAGTACTTC
CDR3 protein: CASSQQAGGPNEQYF

J gene: TRBJ2-1
clone size: -
V gene: TRBV5-1
D gene: TRBD1
CDR3 DNA: TGCGCCAACAGCTTGGTACTGACAGGGGACAATGAGCAGTTCTTC
CDR3 protein: CANSLVLTGDNEQFF

J gene: TRBJ2-7
clone size: -
V gene: TRBV14
D gene: -
CDR3 DNA: TGTGCCAGCAGCCCATTGGCTAGCGCCCTAAGAGGCTCCTACGAGCAGTACTTC
CDR3 protein: CASSPLASALRGSYEQYF

J gene: TRBJ2-7
clone size: few
V gene: TRBV18
D gene: TRBD2
CDR3 DNA: TGTGCCAGCTCTAGCCGGGCAGCGGGAAGGGACTACGAGCAGTACTTC
CDR3 protein: CASSSRAAGRDYEQYF

J gene: TRBJ1-5
clone size: once
V gene: TRBV6-6
D gene: TRBD1
CDR3 DNA: TGTGCCAGCAGTTACGTCGGACAGGCCAATCAGCCCCAGCATTTT
CDR3 protein: CASSYVGQANQPQHF

J gene: TRBJ1-2
clone size: -
V gene: TRBV6-4
D gene: -
CDR3 DNA: TGTGCCAGCAGTGCCGAGACAGGCGAGTCTAACTATGGCTACACCTTC
CDR3 protein: CASSAETGESNYGYTF

J gene: TRBJ2-1
clone size: -
V gene: TRBV6-4
D gene: -
CDR3 DNA: TGTGCCAGCAGTGCCGGCCCCCGGGGCCCTAGTGAGCAGTTCTTC
CDR3 protein: CASSAGPRGPSEQFF

J gene: TRBJ1-2
clone size: -
V gene: TRBV18
D gene: TRBD1
CDR3 DNA: TGTGCCAGCTCACCCCCTATAGGGACAGGTCACTATGGCTACACCTTC
CDR3 protein: CASSPPIGTGHYGYTF

J gene: TRBJ2-1
clone size: once
V gene: TRBV7-2
D gene: TRBD2
CDR3 DNA: TGTGCCAGCAGCCAGCGGGGGAGCGGGAGTTTGTTTGAGCAGTTCTTC
CDR3 protein: CASSQRGSGSLFEQFF

J gene: TRBJ2-6
clone size: -
V gene: TRBV6-1
D gene: -
CDR3 DNA: TGTGCCAGCAGTGAACACCTAGCCTCTGGGGCCAACGTCCTGACTTTC
CDR3 protein: CASSEHLASGANVLTF

J gene: TRBJ2-5
clone size: -
V gene: TRBV6-6
D gene: TRBD2
CDR3 DNA: TGTGCCAGCAGTTCACGGGCGGGAGGGCGACCGGAGACCCAGTACTTC
CDR3 protein: CASSSRAGGRPETQYF

J gene: TRBJ2-5
clone size: -
V gene: TRBV30
D gene: -
CDR3 DNA: TGTGCCTGGAGGCAGCAAGAGACCCAGTACTTC
CDR3 protein: CAWRQQETQYF

J gene: TRBJ2-3
clone size: -
V gene: TRBV29-1
D gene: TRBD2
CDR3 DNA: TGCAGCGTCAAGCGGGAGGGCTCAGATACGCAGTATTTT
CDR3 protein: CSVKREGSDTQYF

J gene: TRBJ2-7
clone size: -
V gene: TRBV10-1
D gene: -
CDR3 DNA: TGCGCCAGCAGTGACTCCGGGACTCCAATCTACGAGCAGTACTTC
CDR3 protein: CASSDSGTPIYEQYF

J gene: TRBJ1-5
clone size: -
V gene: TRBV19
D gene: TRBD1
CDR3 DNA: TGTGCCAGTATGGACAGGGCTTCAGGTCAGCCCCAGCATTTT
CDR3 protein: CASMDRASGQPQHF

J gene: TRBJ2-2
clone size: -
V gene: TRBV28
D gene: -
CDR3 DNA: TGTGCCAGCAGTTTACGGGTTGGCGGGGAGCTGTTTTTT
CDR3 protein: CASSLRVGGELFF

J gene: TRBJ2-5
clone size: -
V gene: TRBV4-1
D gene: TRBD1
CDR3 DNA: TGCGCCAGCAGCCGGCCTCCGGGACAGACTACGTACTTC
CDR3 protein: CASSRPPGQTTYF

J gene: TRBJ2-7
clone size: many
V gene: TRBV6-1
D gene: TRBD2
CDR3 DNA: TGTGCCAGCCAAGCGGGAGAGTACTACGAGCAGTACTTC
CDR3 protein: CASQAGEYYEQYF

J gene: TRBJ2-5
clone size: -
V gene: TRBV7-9
D gene: TRBD1
CDR3 DNA: TGTGCCAGCGGTACTTTGGGACAGGGGGTGGAGACCCAGTACTTC
CDR3 protein: CASGTLGQGVETQYF

J gene: TRBJ2-2
clone size: -
V gene: TRBV7-9
D gene: TRBD1
CDR3 DNA: TGTGCCAGTCGGGGACAGCTAAACACCGGGGAGCTGTTTTTT
CDR3 protein: CASRGQLNTGELFF

J gene: TRBJ2-3
clone size: few
V gene: TRBV5-1
D gene: -
CDR3 DNA: TGCGCCAGCAGCTCCCAAGGGGGGGGACTATTAAATACGCAGTATTTT
CDR3 protein: CASSSQGGGLLNTQYF

J gene: TRBJ1-5
clone size: once
V gene: TRBV4-3
D gene: -
CDR3 DNA: TGCGCCAGCAGCCCCCGGCCCTACAATCAGCCCCAGCATTTT
CDR3 protein: CASSPRPYNQPQHF

J gene: TRBJ2-7
clone size: -
V gene: TRBV12-2
D gene: -
CDR3 DNA: TGTGCAAGTCGCCCTTCCGGCCCCCTTTCGACAGGAACGGATTCCTCCTACGAGCAGTACTTC
CDR3 protein: CASRPSGPLSTGTDSSYEQYF

J gene: TRBJ2-2
clone size: -
V gene: TRBV7-8
D gene: TRBD1
CDR3 DNA: TGTGCCAGCAGCTTAAGGACAGGGGGTACCGGGGAGCTGTTTTTT
CDR3 protein: CASSLRTGGTGELFF

J gene: TRBJ2-4
clone size: -
V gene: TRBV2
D gene: -
CDR3 DNA: TGTGCCAGCAGTAAAAGTACCCTCCGGGGCAAAAACATTCAGTACTTC
CDR3 protein: CASSKSTLRGKNIQYF

J gene: TRBJ2-7
clone size: -
V gene: TRBV5-4
D gene: TRBD1
CDR3 DNA: TGTGCCAGCAGCTTGAAGGACAGGGCCTACGAGCAGTACTTC
CDR3 protein: CASSLKDRAYEQYF

J gene: TRBJ1-1
clone size: few
V gene: TRBV6-5
D gene: -
CDR3 DNA: TGTGCCATTCGACAGCCCCAGAACACTGAAGCTTTCTTT
CDR3 protein: CAIRQPQNTEAFF

J gene: TRBJ1-2
clone size: -
V gene: TRBV30
D gene: -
CDR3 DNA: TGTGCCTGGAGTGGTAACCGGGGTGGTGGCTACACCTTC
CDR3 protein: CAWSGNRGGGYTF

J gene: TRBJ2-1
clone size: -
V gene: TRBV19
D gene: TRBD2
CDR3 DNA: TGTGCCAGTAGTACACTAGCGGGAGGCAATGAGCAGTTCTTC
CDR3 protein: CASSTLAGGNEQFF

J gene: TRBJ2-1
clone size: once
V gene: TRBV6-5
D gene: TRBD2
CDR3 DNA: TGTGCCAGCAGTTACTCAACTAGCGGGAGAGGAGATGAGCAGTTCTTC
CDR3 protein: CASSYSTSGRGDEQFF

J gene: TRBJ2-7
clone size: -
V gene: TRBV27
D gene: -
CDR3 DNA: TGTGCCAGCACCACTAGGGGACGGCTAGCAGGTTCCGAGCAGTACTTC
CDR3 protein: CASTTRGRLAGSEQYF

J gene: TRBJ2-2
clone size: -
V gene: TRBV10-2
D gene: -
CDR3 DNA: TGCGCCAGCAGTGATCGGGCCGTCAGGGGGAACACCGGGGAGCTGTTTTTT
CDR3 protein: CASSDRAVRGNTGELFF

J gene: TRBJ2-1
clone size: -
V gene: TRBV19
D gene: TRBD2
CDR3 DNA: TGTGCCAGTAGTATTCCAATTTGGACTAGCGGGAGTCCGGATGAGCAGTTCTTC
CDR3 protein: CASSIPIWTSGSPDEQFF

J gene: TRBJ2-4
clone size: -
V gene: TRBV5-1
D gene: -
CDR3 DNA: TGCGCCAGCAGCTTGGCGGGGGAAGAGAACATTCAGTACTTC
CDR3 protein: CASSLAGEENIQYF

J gene: TRBJ1-1
clone size: -
V gene: TRBV28
D gene: -
CDR3 DNA: TGTGCCAGCAGTATCTCAGGGTTGGGGAACACTGAAGCTTTCTTT
CDR3 protein: CASSISGLGNTEAFF

J gene: TRBJ2-2
clone size: once
V gene: TRBV5-1
D gene: -
CDR3 DNA: TGCGCCAGCAGTGGCAGGGACACCGGGGAGCTGTTTTTT
CDR3 protein: CASSGRDTGELFF

J gene: TRBJ2-3
clone size: once
V gene: TRBV7-2
D gene: -
CDR3 DNA: TGTGCCAGCAGCTTAAACGGGCAGACAGATACGCAGTATTTT
CDR3 protein: CASSLNGQTDTQYF

J gene: TRBJ2-7
clone size: -
V gene: TRBV28
D gene: -
CDR3 DNA: TGTGCCAGCAGCCGTGCGTTGGGGTACGAGCAGTACTTC
CDR3 protein: CASSRALGYEQYF

J gene: TRBJ1-2
clone size: few
V gene: TRBV7-9
D gene: -
CDR3 DNA: TGTGCCAGCAGCCACAGATCTAACTATGGCTACACCTTC
CDR3 protein: CASSHRSNYGYTF

J gene: TRBJ2-6
clone size: -
V gene: TRBV6-1
D gene: -
CDR3 DNA: TGTGCCAGCTCTACAGATCCAGCTGGGGCCAACGTCCTGACTTTC
CDR3 protein: CASSTDPAGANVLTF

J gene: TRBJ2-3
clone size: -
V gene: TRBV20-1
D gene: -
CDR3 DNA: TGCAGTGCTCCCCGAGCAGATACGCAGTATTTT
CDR3 protein: CSAPRADTQYF

J gene: TRBJ2-3
clone size: -
V gene: TRBV2
D gene: TRBD2
CDR3 DNA: TGTGCCAGCAGTGAGGGCGGGAGCGGCGCAGATACGCAGTATTTT
CDR3 protein: CASSEGGSGADTQYF

J gene: TRBJ2-3
clone size: few
V gene: TRBV19
D gene: -
CDR3 DNA: TGTGCCAGTTCATGGCGGGGTAACGATGGAGATACGCAGTATTTT
CDR3 protein: CASSWRGNDGDTQYF

J gene: TRBJ1-2
clone size: few
V gene: TRBV10-3
D gene: TRBD1
CDR3 DNA: TGTGCCATCAGTGTAGGACAGGGGGCTGGCTATGGCTACACCTTC
CDR3 protein: CAISVGQGAGYGYTF

J gene: TRBJ2-1
clone size: few
V gene: TRBV5-1
D gene: TRBD2
CDR3 DNA: TGCGCCAGCAGCTTGGCTGGGGACTATTCCAATGAGCAGTTCTTC
CDR3 protein: CASSLAGDYSNEQFF

J gene: TRBJ2-7
clone size: -
V gene: TRBV21-1
D gene: -
CDR3 DNA: TGTGCCAGCACCCCGTGGGACCCCCCTCGGGACGAGCAGTACTTC
CDR3 protein: CASTPWDPPRDEQYF

J gene: TRBJ2-1
clone size: -
V gene: TRBV2
D gene: -
CDR3 DNA: TGTGCCAGCAGTCCGGAGGGCCCGTATGAGCAGTTCTTC
CDR3 protein: CASSPEGPYEQFF